A single sample is the source of the 27 T cell receptor beta chains below, sequenced in a study of regulatory T cells in long-lasting Graves disease. HTBI primers from iRepertoire and Arm-PCR of CDR3 regions yielded the TCR beta libraries. TCRdb reprocessed the multiplex PCR reads via MiXCR and lists one record per CDR3 protein. The sample holds about 420,000 distinct CDR3 sequences, 16% seen once. As to time point: newly diagnosed GD, antithyroid drugs for less than 3 months. RNA isolated from PBMCs was used to make the TCR library. This sample was also put to use in a study of T cells in Graves' hyperthyroidism and ophthalmopathy.

Material: peripheral blood mononuclear cells (PBMCs), obtained at new diagnosis, from a patient treated with antithyroid drugs. Receptors were obtained from a woman aged 18-29 years with Graves disease.

With respect to this clonotype: Since a much larger clone is just one base distant, this may be a read error. The chain employs TRBV7-2 and TRBJ2-2; 13 bases line up with TRBD2. The length of the CDR3 is 16 residues. Germline V CDR1 and CDR2: SGHTA, FQGNSA. The CDR3 loop reads CASSLRLAGGAGELSF. The CDR3 bases are TGTGCCAGCAGCTTAAGACTAGCGGGAGGAGCCGGGGAGCTGTCTTTT.

V gene TRBV6-1 combines with J gene TRBJ2-1, with D uncertain. Trimming cost V 6 bases and J 0 bases, with 9 bases left between them. CDR3 size: 14 residues. Looked up from germline, CDR1 is MNHNS and CDR2 is SASEGT. DNA of the CDR3: TGTGCCAGCAGGCTACAAAGCTCCTACAATGAGCAGTTCTTC. This gives the protein CASRLQSSYNEQFF.

The chain combines TRBV30 with TRBJ1-6; D may be TRBD1 (5 bases). The germline CDR1 and CDR2 sequences are GTSNPN and SVGIG (reference sequence). Trimming stripped 4 bases from V and 7 bases from J, with 14 bases between. CDR3 size: 14 residues. The CDR3 DNA follows: TGTGCCTGGAAGCGTGGGGGAGTCAATTCACCCCTCCACTTT. Translation: CAWKRGGVNSPLHF. Full variable domain (rest looked up from reference TRBV30 and TRBJ1-6): SQTIHQWPATLVQPVGSPLSLECTVEGTSNPNLYWYRQAAGRGLQLLFYSVGIGQISSEVPQNLSASRPQDRQFILSSKKLLLSDSGFYLCAWKRGGVNSPLHFGNGTRLTVT.

This clonotype was observed many times. This chain links TRBV2 with TRBJ2-3, with a weak D call TRBD2 (5 bases). CDR3 size: 15 residues. V lost 4 bases, J lost 4 bases, and 15 bases lay in between. Germline V gene sequence: CDR1 SNHLY, CDR2 FYNNEI. In DNA, the CDR3 is TGTGCCAGCAGTGTTGGTCCTAGCTACGCAGATACGCAGTATTTT. Protein: CASSVGPSYADTQYF. Full variable domain (missing parts from reference TRBV2 and TRBJ2-3): EPEVTQTPSHQVTQMGQEVILRCVPISNHLYFYWYRQILGQKVEFLVSFYNNEISEKSEIFDDQFSVERPDGSNFTLKIRSTKLEDSAMYFCASSVGPSYADTQYFGPGTRLTVL.

This clonotype showed up many times. The chain employs TRBV28 and TRBJ2-7, with D unresolved. This CDR3 is 13 amino acids long. Germline V gene data show CDR1 as MDHEN and CDR2 as SYDVKM. V dropped 7 bases and J dropped 1 base, with 11 bases sitting between them. The CDR3: CASTLGSSYEQYF. DNA for the CDR3: TGTGCCAGCACCCTAGGGTCATCCTACGAGCAGTACTTC.

This clonotype was seen many times. The V call is TRBV7-2, the J call TRBJ1-5, with D possibly TRBD1 on 5 matching bases. In germline, CDR1 is SGHTA, CDR2 FQGNSA. V lost 4 bases, J lost 5 bases, and 21 bases lay in between. This CDR3 has 17 amino acids. The CDR3 nucleotides read TGTGCCAGCAGCTCCGTCGGGGTCAGGGCGCTTGATCAGCCCCAGCATTTT. It codes for CASSSVGVRALDQPQHF.

J is TRBJ2-5 and V is TRBV4-2; D is perhaps TRBD1 or TRBD2 (6 bases each). Germline V gene lookup returns CDR1 LGHNA and CDR2 YNFKEQ. The CDR3 has 15 residues. V lost 0 bases and J lost 5, with 13 bases in between. CDR3 residues: CASSQDPRGVETQYF. In nucleotides, the CDR3 is TGTGCCAGCAGCCAAGATCCTAGGGGGGTTGAGACCCAGTACTTC.

The V and J genes are TRBV7-2 and TRBJ1-4, with D possibly matching TRBD1 (6 bases). Trimming cost V 2 bases and J 7 bases, with 11 bases left between them. This CDR3 region has 14 residues. CDR1 and CDR2 from the germline V gene are SGHTA and FQGNSA. CDR3: CASSLRGAGEKLFF. The CDR3 DNA follows: TGTGCCAGCAGCTTACGGGGGGCAGGTGAAAAACTGTTTTTT. The variable domain in full, completed from reference TRBV7-2 and TRBJ1-4, reads GAGVSQSPSNKVTEKGKDVELRCDPISGHTALYWYRQSLGQGLEFLIYFQGNSAPDKSGLPSDRFSAERTGGSVSTLTIQRTQQEDSAVYLCASSLRGAGEKLFFGSGTQLSVL.

Here the CDR3 reads CASRPPGSGQPQHF. The CDR3 DNA sequence: TGTGCCAGCAGGCCTCCCGGGAGTGGTCAGCCCCAGCATTTT. This chain connects TRBV28 to TRBJ1-5, with unresolved D. In germline, CDR1 is MDHEN, CDR2 SYDVKM. The CDR3 spans 14 residues. Trimming stripped 6 bases from V and 6 bases from J, with 15 bases between.

This clonotype was seen ten or more times. V and J are TRBV7-6 and TRBJ1-1; possibly TRBD1 for D (5 bases). V lost 2 bases, J lost 5 bases, and 9 bases lay in between. The CDR3 is 13 residues long. Germline V lookup: CDR1 SGHVS, CDR2 FNYEAQ. The CDR3 spells CASSLRRGTEAFF. The CDR3 bases are TGTGCCAGCAGCTTAAGGCGGGGGACTGAAGCTTTCTTT.

There are many counts of this clonotype. This chain uses TRBV28 with TRBJ2-7, with TRBD2 matching 7 bases. V gave up 3 bases and J gave up 2 bases; unmatched junction bases: 4. This CDR3 contains 14 residues. The germline V gene has CDR1 MDHEN and CDR2 SYDVKM. CDR3 loop: CASSFGTNTYEQYF. DNA for the CDR3: TGTGCCAGCAGTTTCGGGACTAATACCTACGAGCAGTACTTC. Looking up the rest from reference TRBV28 and TRBJ2-7 gives the full variable domain: DVKVTQSSRYLVKRTGEKVFLECVQDMDHENMFWYRQDPGLGLRLIYFSYDVKMKEKGDIPEGYSVSREKKERFSLILESASTNQTSMYLCASSFGTNTYEQYFGPGTRLTVT.

In this sample, this clonotype turned up a few times. V is TRBV20-1 and J is TRBJ2-3; TRBD2 aligns across 8 bases. The CDR3 is made up of 12 amino acids. CDR1 and CDR2 from the germline V gene are DFQATT and SNEGSKA (reference sequence). Trimming at V came to 5 bases and at J to 7 bases, leaving 5 bases not matched to a gene. CDR3 residues: CSAPGRGYTQYF. The CDR3 DNA reads TGCAGTGCTCCCGGGAGGGGGTATACGCAGTATTTT.

This chain links TRBV2 with TRBJ2-7; D possibly corresponds to TRBD2 (6 bases). The V and J ends lost 5 bases and 3 bases respectively, with 14 bases between them. The CDR3 is 14 amino acids. Germline CDR1 is SNHLY and CDR2 is FYNNEI. The CDR3 DNA is TGTGCCAGCAGTTCCGGGACTCGTTTCTACGAGCAGTACTTC. It encodes CASSSGTRFYEQYF.

This clonotype was recorded at least ten times. The rearrangement joins TRBV12-3 or TRBV12-4 to TRBJ2-1; maybe TRBD2 (5 bases). The CDR3 has 15 amino acids. Deletions cut 5 bases from V and 3 bases from J, with 14 bases between. The CDR3 nucleotides are TGTGCCAGCAGTACCGGGGATCTTATCTACAATGAGCAGTTCTTC. It specifies CASSTGDLIYNEQFF.

The sample holds a few counts of this clonotype. The V gene is TRBV7-3, the J gene TRBJ2-2, with TRBD2 matching 10 bases. CDR3 length: 17 amino acids. Germline V gives CDR1 SGHTA, CDR2 FQGTGA. J lost 4 bases, V lost 1 base, and 6 bases had no gene match. The CDR3 reads CASSLMASGSGTGELFF. Written as DNA, the CDR3 is TGTGCCAGCAGCTTAATGGCTAGCGGGAGCGGCACCGGGGAGCTGTTTTTT.

This clonotype has more than one count but fewer than ten. V and J are TRBV7-9 and TRBJ1-4, with a tentative D call TRBD1 (5 bases). Germline V gene lookup returns CDR1 SEHNR and CDR2 FQNEAQ (reference sequence). Trimming stripped 4 bases from V and 0 bases from J, with 15 bases between. The CDR3 consists of 17 residues. The CDR3 DNA reads as TGTGCCAGCAGCTCGTGGGCCGGGACGGCAACTAATGAAAAACTGTTTTTT. It encodes CASSSWAGTATNEKLFF. The full variable domain, completed using reference TRBV7-9 and TRBJ1-4, is DTGVSQNPRHKITKRGQNVTFRCDPISEHNRLYWYRQTLGQGPEFLTYFQNEAQLEKSRLLSDRFSAERPKGSFSTLEIQRTEQGDSAMYLCASSSWAGTATNEKLFFGSGTQLSVL.

This clonotype was counted ten times or more. J is TRBJ2-7 and V is TRBV6-1; D may correspond to TRBD1 or TRBD2 (5 bases each). Deletions cut 8 bases from V and 6 bases from J, with 23 bases between. CDR1 and CDR2 (germline): MNHNS, SASEGT. This CDR3 has 15 residues. The DNA for the CDR3 is TGTGCCAGCCCCCGGGACGGGTCTGAGGTTGGCGAGCAGTACTTC. Translation: CASPRDGSEVGEQYF.

The table lists this clonotype with many counts. V usage is TRBV7-2 and J usage is TRBJ2-1; D is possibly TRBD1 (6 bases). Germline V gene data show CDR1 as SGHTA and CDR2 as FQGNSA. Trimming took 6 bases from V and 4 from J, leaving 22 bases between them. This CDR3 region has 17 residues. CDR3 sequence (DNA): TGTGCCAGCAGGAGTCATCCGGGACAACCGTCTTACAATGAGCAGTTCTTC. Translation: CASRSHPGQPSYNEQFF.

This clonotype turned up a few times. The chain carries TRBV6-1 and TRBJ2-3, with TRBD1 identical over 10 bases. Germline V gene sequence: CDR1 MNHNS, CDR2 SASEGT. Trimming took 7 bases from V and 2 from J; bases not matched to a gene: 6. This CDR3 contains 15 residues. CDR3 amino acids: CASKGQGPNTDTQYF. CDR3 nucleotide sequence: TGTGCCAGCAAGGGACAGGGGCCCAACACAGATACGCAGTATTTT.

The chain employs TRBV19 and TRBJ2-1; D remains ambiguous. The CDR3 has 14 amino acids. Germline V gives CDR1 LNHDA, CDR2 SQIVND (reference sequence). Between the trimmed V and J ends, which lost 10 bases and 0 bases, there was a span of 13 bases. The CDR3 region is CATSDASSYNEQFF. The DNA of the CDR3 is TGTGCCACCTCTGACGCGAGCTCCTACAATGAGCAGTTCTTC.

The CDR3 nucleotides are TGTGCCAGCAGTCGGAGGGCCATGTATGAGCAGTTCTTC. Translated: CASSRRAMYEQFF. This chain connects TRBV12-3 or TRBV12-4 to TRBJ2-1; D possibly corresponds to TRBD2 (6 bases). This CDR3 has 13 residues. Trimming pared 5 bases from V and 8 bases from J, leaving 13 bases between.

In its sample, this clonotype was seen many times. The chain has TRBV13 and TRBJ2-7, with TRBD1 identical over 7 bases. This CDR3 is 13 amino acids long. CDR1 and CDR2 from the germline V gene are PRHDT and FYEKMQ (reference sequence). The V segment lost 5 bases and the J segment 3 bases; nucleotides outside the gene matches: 4. The CDR3 sequence: CASSGTEGYEQYF. The CDR3 DNA sequence: TGTGCCAGCAGCGGGACAGAAGGCTACGAGCAGTACTTC.

This clonotype showed up many times. V usage is TRBV28 and J usage is TRBJ2-1; 10 positions match TRBD1. Germline lookup yields CDR1 MDHEN and CDR2 SYDVKM. The V and J ends lost 1 base and 3 bases, in that order; junction bases with no gene match: 9. This CDR3 is 18 amino acids long. The CDR3 nucleotides are TGTGCCAGCAGTTTATCGAGCCGGGACAGGGGAATCTACAATGAGCAGTTCTTC. This gives the protein CASSLSSRDRGIYNEQFF. Looking up the rest from reference TRBV28 and TRBJ2-1 gives the full variable domain: DVKVTQSSRYLVKRTGEKVFLECVQDMDHENMFWYRQDPGLGLRLIYFSYDVKMKEKGDIPEGYSVSREKKERFSLILESASTNQTSMYLCASSLSSRDRGIYNEQFFGPGTRLTVL.

The table lists this clonotype with many counts. The chain combines TRBV20-1 with TRBJ2-2; D unclear. The V and J ends lost 4 bases and 5 bases respectively, with 14 bases between them. Germline V gives CDR1 DFQATT, CDR2 SNEGSKA (reference sequence). This CDR3 spans 14 amino acids. As DNA, the CDR3 is TGCAGTGCTACCCCAGAGAAACCAACCGGGGAGCTGTTTTTT. Its protein is CSATPEKPTGELFF.

This clonotype appeared many times. The genes are TRBV7-2 and TRBJ2-7, with D uncertain. CDR3 size: 12 residues. Germline V gene sequence: CDR1 SGHTA, CDR2 FQGNSA. V lost 2 bases to trimming and J lost 2 bases, with 4 bases between them. The CDR3 DNA follows: TGTGCCAGCAGCTTACTAGCCTACGAGCAGTACTTC. Amino acids: CASSLLAYEQYF.

In its sample, this clonotype was seen many times. The V call is TRBV2, the J call TRBJ2-1; D call uncertain. This CDR3 has 13 amino acids. V was shortened by 1 base and J by 5 bases, with 6 bases between the two germline ends. Germline CDR1 and CDR2: SNHLY and FYNNEI. CDR3 DNA sequence: TGTGCCAGCAGTGAAGGCTCGGACAATGAGCAGTTCTTC. Its protein product is CASSEGSDNEQFF.

V gene TRBV29-1 combines with J gene TRBJ2-6; 12 positions match TRBD1. The CDR3 has 20 residues. Germline CDR1 is SQVTM and CDR2 is ANQGSEA. The J segment lost 0 bases and the V segment lost 4 bases, leaving 13 bases of the junction unmatched. The CDR3 coding sequence is TGCAGCGTTGTGGGTCCCGGGACAGGGGGCGCGATCTCTGGGGCCAACGTCCTGACTTTC. This encodes CSVVGPGTGGAISGANVLTF. Complete variable domain (other parts from reference TRBV29-1 and TRBJ2-6): SAVISQKPSRDICQRGTSLTIQCQVDSQVTMMFWYRQQPGQSLTLIATANQGSEATYESGFVIDKFPISRPNLTFSTLTVSNMSPEDSSIYLCSVVGPGTGGAISGANVLTFGAGSRLTVL.